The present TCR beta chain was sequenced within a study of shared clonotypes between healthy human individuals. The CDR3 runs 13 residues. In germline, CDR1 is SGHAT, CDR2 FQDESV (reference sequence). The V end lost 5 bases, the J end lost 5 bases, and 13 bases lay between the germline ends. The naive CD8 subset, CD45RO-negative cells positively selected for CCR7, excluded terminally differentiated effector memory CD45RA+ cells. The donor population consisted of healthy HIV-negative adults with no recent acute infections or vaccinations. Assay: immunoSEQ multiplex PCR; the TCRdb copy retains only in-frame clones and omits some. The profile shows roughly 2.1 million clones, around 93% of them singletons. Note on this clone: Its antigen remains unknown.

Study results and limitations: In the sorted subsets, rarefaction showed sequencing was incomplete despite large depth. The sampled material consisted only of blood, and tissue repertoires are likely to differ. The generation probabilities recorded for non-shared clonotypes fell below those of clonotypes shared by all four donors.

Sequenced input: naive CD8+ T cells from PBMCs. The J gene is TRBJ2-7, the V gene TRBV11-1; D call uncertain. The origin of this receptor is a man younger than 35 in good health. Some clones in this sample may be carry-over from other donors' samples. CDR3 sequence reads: CASSPAPSHEQYF. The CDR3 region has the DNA TGTGCCAGCAGCCCTGCACCCAGCCACGAGCAGTACTTC.